The 17 T cell receptor beta chains reported below all come from one sample, sequenced in a study of blood T cells in healthy people across ages. For the second PCR, which ran for about 6 to 11 cycles, a sample-barcoded 5' primer and a J-beta primer mix were used. MiXCR was run by TCRdb on the 5' RACE reads, yielding one entry per CDR3 protein. Found here are under 800,000 distinct CDR3 sequences, roughly 45% of them singletons; the top ten hold around 20%. The specimen was blood. These receptors were obtained from a woman aged 55-69 years in good health.

V gene TRBV6-1 combines with J gene TRBJ1-1; D gene ambiguous. Trimming pared 2 bases from V and 0 bases from J, leaving 13 bases between. The germline gives CDR1 MNHNS, CDR2 SASEGT. The CDR3 consists of 16 residues. The DNA of the CDR3 is TGTGCCAGCAGTGAATGGGCAATTACCATGAACACTGAAGCTTTCTTT. Translated: CASSEWAITMNTEAFF.

The V call is TRBV7-3, the J call TRBJ1-2; D remains unclear. The CDR3 is made up of 15 amino acids. The germline V gene has CDR1 SGHTA and CDR2 FQGTGA. V lost 5 bases to trimming and J lost 0 bases, with 13 bases between them. In DNA form, the CDR3 reads TGTGCCAGCAGCCGCGGACGGCGCCCTAACTATGGCTACACCTTC. Translation gives CASSRGRRPNYGYTF. Complete variable domain (other parts from reference TRBV7-3 and TRBJ1-2): GAGVSQTPSNKVTEKGKYVELRCDPISGHTALYWYRQSLGQGPEFLIYFQGTGAADDSGLPNDRFFAVRPEGSVSTLKIQRTERGDSAVYLCASSRGRRPNYGYTFGSGTRLTVV.

The V gene is TRBV20-1, the J gene TRBJ2-1, with D perhaps TRBD1 (7 bases). The CDR3 contains 17 residues. Trimming cost V 0 bases and J 2 bases, with 17 bases left between them. Germline CDR1 is DFQATT and CDR2 is SNEGSKA (reference sequence). The chain's CDR3 is CSARDLRGVGPYNEQFF. In DNA form, the CDR3 reads TGCAGTGCTAGAGATCTCAGGGGGGTGGGCCCCTACAATGAGCAGTTCTTC.

The chain combines TRBV5-1 with TRBJ2-5; TRBD2 is a possible D gene (5 bases). CDR1 is SGHRS, CDR2 YFSETQ, per germline. Trimming stripped 0 bases from V and 1 base from J, with 13 bases between. The CDR3 totals 16 residues. CDR3 in DNA: TGCGCCAGCAGCTTGGAAGTAGCGATCTCCCAAGAGACCCAGTACTTC. Translating it yields CASSLEVAISQETQYF.

Concerning this clonotype itself: A much more abundant neighbour one base away suggests this may be a read error. This chain joins TRBV12-3 or TRBV12-4 and TRBJ2-1, with 16 bases lining up with TRBD2. The J call could be wrong; TRBJ2-7 is a better fit for the DNA end. The CDR3 length is 18 residues. As DNA, the CDR3 is TGTGCCAGCACTCAGCCGGGACTAGCGGGGGGGTCCTACAATGAGCAGTACTTC. This encodes CASTQPGLAGGSYNEQYF.

The V and J genes are TRBV20-1 and TRBJ2-1; TRBD1 matches at 7 bases. Trimming at V came to 5 bases and at J to 12 bases, leaving 7 bases not matched to a gene. This CDR3 spans 11 amino acids. Germline V lookup: CDR1 DFQATT, CDR2 SNEGSKA (reference sequence). CDR3 in DNA: TGCAGTGCTCCGACCAACAGGGGGCAGTTCTTC. Translation: CSAPTNRGQFF.

This chain joins TRBV20-1 and TRBJ2-1; 9 positions agree with TRBD2. The V segment lost 6 bases and the J segment 6 bases; nucleotides outside the gene matches: 6. This CDR3 has 13 amino acids. Germline CDR1 and CDR2: DFQATT and SNEGSKA (reference sequence). CDR3: CSAPGTSFNEQFF. The CDR3 bases are TGCAGTGCCCCGGGGACTAGCTTCAATGAGCAGTTCTTC.

The CDR3 region is CASSQPPKSYTGELFF. The DNA for the CDR3 is TGTGCCAGCAGCCAACCCCCGAAGAGTTACACCGGGGAGCTGTTTTTT. The chain is built from TRBV4-2 and TRBJ2-2; D is uncertain. CDR3 length: 16 residues. CDR1 is LGHNA and CDR2 is YNFKEQ in the germline V gene. Deletions cut 2 bases from V and 3 bases from J, with 13 bases between.

This clonotype was recorded a few times. The chain joins TRBV6-6 to TRBJ1-2; 7 nucleotides match TRBD1. This CDR3 has 15 residues. The germline V gene encodes CDR1 MNHNY and CDR2 SVGAGI (reference sequence). The J segment lost 4 bases and the V segment lost 2 bases, leaving 7 bases of the junction unmatched. CDR3 DNA: TGTGCCAGCAGTTACCCGCAGGGGGTTATCTATGGCTACACCTTC. Residues: CASSYPQGVIYGYTF.

The chain is built from TRBV6-2 or TRBV6-3 and TRBJ2-5; no definite D call. CDR3 length: 13 amino acids. Germline V gene sequence: CDR1 MNHEY, CDR2 SVGEGT. V was cut by 0 bases and J by 2 bases, with 4 bases left in between. CDR3 nucleotides: TGTGCCAGCAGTTACTCGCTTCAAGAGACCCAGTACTTC. Its translation: CASSYSLQETQYF.

This chain joins TRBV27 and TRBJ1-5, with D possibly matching TRBD1 (5 bases). Germline V lookup: CDR1 MNHEY, CDR2 SMNVEV (reference sequence). This CDR3 spans 15 amino acids. The V and J ends lost 4 bases and 2 bases respectively, with 12 bases between them. The CDR3 here is CASSSLGVGNQPQHF. The DNA of the CDR3 is TGTGCCAGCAGTTCCTTAGGGGTTGGCAATCAGCCCCAGCATTTT.

The chain uses TRBV7-3 and TRBJ2-3; the D gene is possibly TRBD2 (6 bases). Per the germline V gene, CDR1 is SGHTA and CDR2 is FQGTGA. The CDR3 is made up of 14 amino acids. Between the trimmed V and J ends, which lost 7 bases and 6 bases, there was a span of 17 bases. CDR3 sequence reads: CASISSTRADTQYF. The CDR3 coding sequence is TGTGCCAGCATCTCCTCGACTAGGGCGGATACGCAGTATTTT.

This clonotype showed up just a few times. The chain combines TRBV4-2 with TRBJ2-1; D might be TRBD1 or TRBD2, each matching 5 bases. The V end lost 1 base, the J end lost 8 bases, and 18 bases lay between the germline ends. Germline V gives CDR1 LGHNA, CDR2 YNFKEQ. The CDR3 length is 16 residues. In DNA form, the CDR3 reads TGTGCCAGCAGCCAAGGAATTCCAGCCTCGGGGCATGAGCAGTTCTTC. The encoded protein is CASSQGIPASGHEQFF.

This clonotype appeared a single time. Germline and junction disagree at one end, which may indicate a read error. The chain recombines TRBV4-3 with TRBJ2-5; possibly TRBD1 for D (6 bases). Germline V CDR1 and CDR2: LGHNA, YSLEER. This CDR3 comprises 14 residues. The CDR3 region is CTSSQSTGWETQYF. The CDR3 DNA follows: TGCACCAGCAGCCAATCAACAGGGTGGGAGACCCAGTACTTC.

Only one count was recorded for this clonotype. CDR3 sequence reads: CASSPPTGRNYNEQYF. CDR3 sequence (DNA): TGTGCCAGCAGCCCCCCAACAGGGCGGAATTACAATGAGCAGTACTTC. The chain employs TRBV11-2 and TRBJ2-5; D might be TRBD1 (6 bases). Trimming took 5 bases from V and 11 from J, leaving 27 bases between them. Germline assignment: CDR1 SGHAT and CDR2 FQNNGV. The CDR3 has 16 residues.

The chain links TRBV9 to TRBJ1-2, with TRBD1 matching 7 bases. The CDR3 runs 15 residues. CDR1 is SGDLS, CDR2 YYNGEE, per germline. V lost 4 bases, J lost 4 bases, and 10 bases stayed unmatched. This CDR3 reads CASSLGDSGFYGYTF. The CDR3 nucleotides read TGTGCCAGCAGCCTTGGGGACAGCGGCTTCTATGGCTACACCTTC.

This sequence joins TRBV29-1 and TRBJ2-5, with D hard to call. The DNA matches TRBJ2-7 better at its end, which makes the J call doubtful. This CDR3 has 10 amino acids. Per the germline V gene, CDR1 is SQVTM and CDR2 is ANQGSEA. CDR3 sequence (DNA): TGCAGCGTTGTCACGCACGAGCAGTACTTC. Residues: CSVVTHEQYF.